Described below is a single TCR beta chain sequence and its context. This CDR3 has 16 residues. CDR1 and CDR2 (germline): LNHNV, YYDKDF (reference sequence). TCRdb reprocessed the 5' RACE reads, with one entry per CDR3 protein and no DNA. The data show around 14,000 distinct CDR3 sequences, and the top ten clones hold 50% to 75%. The data derive from a study of T cells expressing NK-cell markers. This chain links TRBV15 with TRBJ2-2; the TCRdb call, TRBD2, lacks DNA for checking. The TCR comes from a man between 18 and 69 years old in good health. The sequencing sample was made of blood T cells: a sorted CD56 or NKG2C T cell subset, CD4+ or CD8+ T cells, or bulk PBMC T cells (not recorded which). The CDR3 protein is CATSWGLAGGAGELFF.